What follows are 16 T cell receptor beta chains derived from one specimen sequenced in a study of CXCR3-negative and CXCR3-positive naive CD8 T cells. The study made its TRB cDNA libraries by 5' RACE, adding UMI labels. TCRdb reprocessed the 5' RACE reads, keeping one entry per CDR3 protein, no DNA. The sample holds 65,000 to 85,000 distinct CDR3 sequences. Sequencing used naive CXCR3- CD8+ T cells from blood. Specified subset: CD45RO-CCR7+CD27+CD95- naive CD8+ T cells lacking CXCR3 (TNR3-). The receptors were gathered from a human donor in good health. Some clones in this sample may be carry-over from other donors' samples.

The CDR3 protein is CASSQGGAGVPQPQHF. The chain combines TRBV7-8 with TRBJ1-5; with no DNA, the TCRdb D assignment of TRBD1 cannot be verified. This CDR3 spans 16 amino acids. CDR1 is SGHVS and CDR2 is FQNEAQ in the germline V gene.

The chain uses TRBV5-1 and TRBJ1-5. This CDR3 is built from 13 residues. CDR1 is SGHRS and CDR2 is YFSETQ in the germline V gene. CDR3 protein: CASSFGDTEPQHF.

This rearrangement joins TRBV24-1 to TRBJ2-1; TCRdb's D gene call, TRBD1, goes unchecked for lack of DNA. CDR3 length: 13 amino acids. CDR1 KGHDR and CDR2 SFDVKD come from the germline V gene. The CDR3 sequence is CATSEVGAGEQFF.

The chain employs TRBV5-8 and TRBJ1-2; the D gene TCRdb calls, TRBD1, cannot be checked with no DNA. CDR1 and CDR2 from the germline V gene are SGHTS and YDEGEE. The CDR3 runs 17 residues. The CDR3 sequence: CASSLGPFGQGADGYTF.

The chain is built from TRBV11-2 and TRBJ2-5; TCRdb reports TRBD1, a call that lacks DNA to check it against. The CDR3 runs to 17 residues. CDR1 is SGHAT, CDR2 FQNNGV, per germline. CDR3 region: CASSLGWDQAAQETQYF.

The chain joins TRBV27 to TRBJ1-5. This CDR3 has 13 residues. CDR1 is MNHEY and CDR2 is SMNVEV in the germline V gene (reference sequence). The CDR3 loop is CASSRMGNQPQHF.

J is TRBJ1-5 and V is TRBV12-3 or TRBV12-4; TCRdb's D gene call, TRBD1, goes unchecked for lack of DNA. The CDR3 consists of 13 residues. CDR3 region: CASSLGGSQPQHF.

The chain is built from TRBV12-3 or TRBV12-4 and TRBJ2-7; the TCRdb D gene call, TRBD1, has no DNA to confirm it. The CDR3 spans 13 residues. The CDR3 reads CASSWDRAYEQYF.

The CDR3: CASSLAGGETQYF. This chain joins TRBV27 and TRBJ2-5; checking the TCRdb D call of TRBD1 is not possible without DNA. CDR3 length: 13 amino acids. CDR1 and CDR2 (germline): MNHEY, SMNVEV (reference sequence).

The CDR3 loop reads CASSLKRRVYNEQFF. The chain employs TRBV28 and TRBJ2-1; TCRdb's assignment of TRBD2 cannot be checked, as there is no DNA. The CDR3 consists of 15 residues. Germline values: CDR1 MDHEN, CDR2 SYDVKM. Based on the CDR3 plus reference TRBV28 and TRBJ2-1, the full variable domain is DVKVTQSSRYLVKRTGEKVFLECVQDMDHENMFWYRQDPGLGLRLIYFSYDVKMKEKGDIPEGYSVSREKKERFSLILESASTNQTSMYLCASSLKRRVYNEQFFGPGTRLTVL.

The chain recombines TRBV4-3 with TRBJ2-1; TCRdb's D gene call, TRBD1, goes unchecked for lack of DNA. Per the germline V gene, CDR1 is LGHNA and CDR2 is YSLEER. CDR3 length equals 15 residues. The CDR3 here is CASSQDGNRLNEQFF.

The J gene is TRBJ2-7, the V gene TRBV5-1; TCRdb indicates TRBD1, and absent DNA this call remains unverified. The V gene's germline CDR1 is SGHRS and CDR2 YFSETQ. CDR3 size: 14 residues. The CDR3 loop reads CASSHGQGTYEQYF. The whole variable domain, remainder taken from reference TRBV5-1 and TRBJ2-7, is KAGVTQTPRYLIKTRGQQVTLSCSPISGHRSVSWYQQTPGQGLQFLFEYFSETQRNKGNFPGRFSGRQFSNSRSEMNVSTLELGDSALYLCASSHGQGTYEQYFGPGTRLTVT.

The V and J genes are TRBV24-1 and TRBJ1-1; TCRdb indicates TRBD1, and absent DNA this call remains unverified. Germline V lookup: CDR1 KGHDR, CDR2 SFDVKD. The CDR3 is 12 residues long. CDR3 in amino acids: CATSDLRGEAFF.

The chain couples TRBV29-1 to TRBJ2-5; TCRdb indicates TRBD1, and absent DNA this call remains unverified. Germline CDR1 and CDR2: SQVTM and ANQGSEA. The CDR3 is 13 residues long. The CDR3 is CSVDGGGRKTQYF.

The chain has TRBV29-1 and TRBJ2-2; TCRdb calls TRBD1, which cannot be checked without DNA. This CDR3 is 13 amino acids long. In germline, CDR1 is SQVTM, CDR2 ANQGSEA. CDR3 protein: CSARTGNTGELFF.

CDR3 loop: CSADSWGRETQYF. This chain uses TRBV29-1 with TRBJ2-5; absent DNA, TCRdb's TRBD1 call cannot be checked. This CDR3 has 13 residues. From germline, CDR1 is SQVTM and CDR2 ANQGSEA. The variable domain in full, completed from reference TRBV29-1 and TRBJ2-5, reads SAVISQKPSRDICQRGTSLTIQCQVDSQVTMMFWYRQQPGQSLTLIATANQGSEATYESGFVIDKFPISRPNLTFSTLTVSNMSPEDSSIYLCSADSWGRETQYFGPGTRLLVL.